The 10 T cell receptor beta chains given below trace back to one sample, sequenced in a study of low-dose radiotherapy and immunotherapy resistance in tumors. Time point of the sample: before trial treatment. Both a constant-region primer and a V-primer adapter served to amplify TCRs across 15 to 20 PCR cycles. TCRdb fed the reads into MiXCR, producing one record per CDR3 protein. This table has tens of thousands of distinct CDR3 sequences, about an eighth appearing once. Material: PBMCs, obtained before treatment. The receptors originated from a female donor with ovarian cancer.

This clonotype was seen many times. The chain uses TRBV30 and TRBJ2-1; 8 bases align to TRBD2. CDR3 size: 15 residues. From germline, CDR1 is GTSNPN and CDR2 SVGIG (reference sequence). The V gene end was trimmed by 0 bases and the J gene end by 5 bases; junction bases not matched to a gene: 6. CDR3 nucleotides: TGTGCCTGGAGTGTACTCGCGGGGGGAGACAATGAGCAGTTCTTC. It specifies CAWSVLAGGDNEQFF.

This clonotype was observed many times. This chain connects TRBV20-1 to TRBJ1-1; D not resolved. The V gene's germline CDR1 is DFQATT and CDR2 SNEGSKA (reference sequence). The CDR3 has 11 amino acids. V shed 3 bases and J shed 4 bases, with 6 bases lying between them. CDR3 DNA: TGCAGTGCTAGTCCGGGCACTGAAGCTTTCTTT. Its translation is CSASPGTEAFF.

This clonotype has ten or more counts. The chain carries TRBV19 and TRBJ2-5; D perhaps matches TRBD1 (5 bases). CDR1 LNHDA and CDR2 SQIVND come from the germline V gene (reference sequence). V was cut by 1 base and J by 4 bases, with 16 bases left in between. The CDR3 is made up of 16 amino acids. CDR3 DNA sequence: TGTGCCAGTAGTATAGGGGGCTATCTCGGCGGAGAGACCCAGTACTTC. Translation gives CASSIGGYLGGETQYF.

The V call is TRBV4-1, the J call TRBJ1-4; no reliable D call. CDR1 and CDR2 from the germline V gene are MGHRA and YSYEKL. V was clipped by 1 base and J by 8 bases, with 8 bases between them. CDR3 length equals 13 residues. This chain's CDR3 is CASSQVFGEKLFF. The CDR3 coding sequence is TGCGCCAGCAGCCAAGTTTTCGGGGAAAAACTGTTTTTT.

This clonotype was seen ten or more times. The rearrangement joins TRBV20-1 to TRBJ1-5; D is unclear. V gave up 0 bases and J gave up 7 bases, with 16 bases separating them. The V gene's germline CDR1 is DFQATT and CDR2 SNEGSKA (reference sequence). The CDR3 is 15 amino acids. The CDR3 spells CSARDDSRVRQPQHF. DNA of the CDR3: TGCAGTGCTAGAGATGATTCGAGGGTTCGGCAGCCCCAGCATTTT.

This clonotype appeared many times. The chain is built from TRBV2 and TRBJ1-4, with 9 positions matching TRBD1. The trim removed 6 bases at V and 7 bases at J, leaving 3 bases unmatched. Germline V lookup: CDR1 SNHLY, CDR2 FYNNEI. The CDR3 runs 13 residues. The CDR3 loop is CASRGQGVEKLFF. Written as DNA, the CDR3 is TGTGCCAGCAGGGGACAGGGAGTTGAAAAACTGTTTTTT.

Many counts were recorded for this clonotype. The J gene is TRBJ1-5, the V gene TRBV19; TRBD1 agrees at 8 bases. CDR1 LNHDA and CDR2 SQIVND come from the germline V gene (reference sequence). This CDR3 comprises 18 residues. The ends lost 5 bases at V and 3 bases at J; junction bases unmatched: 15. The CDR3 DNA is TGTGCCAGTAGTCTCCGACCGACAGGGGTGGTTGTCAATCAGCCCCAGCATTTT. Translating it yields CASSLRPTGVVVNQPQHF.

This clonotype was detected ten times or more. The CDR3 sequence: CASSIFVGYYEQYF. CDR3 nucleotides: TGTGCCAGTAGTATTTTTGTCGGATACTACGAGCAGTACTTC. The rearrangement joins TRBV19 to TRBJ2-7; D not certain. Germline V gene sequence: CDR1 LNHDA, CDR2 SQIVND (reference sequence). The CDR3 sequence is 14 residues long. The germline V and J ends were trimmed by 3 bases and 3 bases, with 12 bases remaining between them. Full variable domain (rest looked up from reference TRBV19 and TRBJ2-7): DGGITQSPKYLFRKEGQNVTLSCEQNLNHDAMYWYRQDPGQGLRLIYYSQIVNDFQKGDIAEGYSVSREKKESFPLTVTSAQKNPTAFYLCASSIFVGYYEQYFGPGTRLTVT.

With regard to this clonotype: Given a far larger clone just one base away, this is likely a sequencing read error. The rearrangement joins TRBV27 to TRBJ2-7; D may be TRBD2 (5 bases). V lost 6 bases, J lost 0 bases, and 18 bases lay in between. The germline CDR1 and CDR2 sequences are MNHEY and SMNVEV (reference sequence). This CDR3 comprises 16 residues. CDR3 bases: TGTGCCAGCAGGTTCGGGGTCCCCAGGAGCTCCTACGAGCAGTACTTC. Amino acids: CASRFGVPRSSYEQYF.

This clonotype came up many times. The chain employs TRBV24-1 and TRBJ2-1; possibly TRBD1 or TRBD2 for D (5 bases each). This CDR3 has 15 amino acids. Trimming removed 5 bases from V and 10 bases from J, with 20 bases in between. The germline V gene encodes CDR1 KGHDR and CDR2 SFDVKD. In nucleotides, the CDR3 is TGTGCCACCAGTGGTACCGGGACGCCCCGCGGGGAGCAGTTCTTC. This translates into CATSGTGTPRGEQFF.